The rows below give T cell receptor beta chains drawn from one sample of a study of T cell changes during pregnancy in multiple sclerosis. Using immunoSEQ multiplex PCR, the repertoire was profiled, and TCRdb retains in-frame clones only, with some absent. The repertoire consists of 74,000 or so clones, with around nine tenths occurring once and the leading ten covering around 0.21%. Sequenced material: CD4+ T cells from peripheral blood mononuclear cells, taken before pregnancy. These receptors all come from a female donor with multiple sclerosis, enrolled in a pregnancy study. Both conserved end residues are part of each CDR3. The D gene is left open where the match is weak. Expanded clones get a size class; other rows say once, few or many, or leave the size out.

j_call clone_size v_call d_call cdr3_nt cdr3_aa
TRBJ1-5 NA TRBV7-3 TRBD1 TGTGCCAGCAGCACGGGACAGAATCAGCCCCAGCATTTT CASSTGQNQPQHF
TRBJ2-4 NA TRBV15 TRBD1 TGTGCCACCAGCAGAGGGACAGGGGGTAAAAACATTCAGTACTTC CATSRGTGGKNIQYF
TRBJ2-7 NA TRBV6-9 NA TGTGCCAGCAGTCACCGAGGGGACACTGAAGCCCACGAGCAGTACTTC CASSHRGDTEAHEQYF
TRBJ1-1 NA TRBV6-5 NA TGTGCCAGCAACTTGGGCAGGGACACTGAAGCTTTCTTT CASNLGRDTEAFF
TRBJ1-4 NA TRBV11-2 TRBD1 TGTGCCAGCAGCTCCCAGGGGGGAAAACTGTTTTTT CASSSQGGKLFF
TRBJ2-3 NA TRBV6-1 TRBD2 TGTGCCAGCAGTCGACTAGCGGTGGGCACAGATACGCAGTATTTT CASSRLAVGTDTQYF
TRBJ1-5 NA TRBV28 TRBD1 TGTGCCATGGGGACAGGGGGACCATGGGGTCAGCCCCAGCATTTT CAMGTGGPWGQPQHF
TRBJ1-2 NA TRBV15 NA TGTGCCACCAGCAGGTATTACAGGGAAGGCTACACCTTC CATSRYYREGYTF
TRBJ1-1 NA TRBV6-5 NA TGTGCCAGCAGTGGACAGGAAGCTTTCTTT CASSGQEAFF
TRBJ2-2 NA TRBV2 TRBD1 TGTGCCAGCAGTGACCGGCCCGGGGGACAGGCGGGCATCCCCGGGGAGCTGTTTTTT CASSDRPGGQAGIPGELFF
TRBJ2-6 NA TRBV5-1 NA TGCGCCAGCAGCCACGGGACACCCACCTCTATGTGGGGGGCCAACGTCCTGACTTTC CASSHGTPTSMWGANVLTF
TRBJ2-1 NA TRBV7-2 TRBD1 TGTGCCAGCAGCACGGGACAGGGCTCCTACAATGAGCAGTTCTTC CASSTGQGSYNEQFF
TRBJ2-3 once TRBV7-3 NA TGTGCCAGCAGCTCCCCGGGCACAGGGATTACGCAGTATTTT CASSSPGTGITQYF
TRBJ2-2 NA TRBV9 TRBD2 TGTGCCAGCAGCCCCGGGACTACCTCGAACACCGGGGAGCTGTTTTTT CASSPGTTSNTGELFF
TRBJ2-7 NA TRBV28 NA TGTGCCAGCAGTTTAGATCCGGGATTGTACGAGCAGTACTTC CASSLDPGLYEQYF
TRBJ1-5 NA TRBV15 TRBD1 TGTGCCACCAGCAGCTCGACTAGGACAGGGGGCAGGGGGTTTAGCAATCAGCCCCAGCATTTT CATSSSTRTGGRGFSNQPQHF
TRBJ1-6 NA TRBV4-1 TRBD1 TGCGCCAGCAGCCAGGAACCGATGCAGGGGGCAAATTCACCCCTCCACTTT CASSQEPMQGANSPLHF
TRBJ1-2 NA TRBV6-1 NA TGTGCCAGCAGTGCCCCACAGGTAGCTAACTATGGCTACACCTTC CASSAPQVANYGYTF
TRBJ1-2 NA TRBV9 NA TGTGCCAGCAGCGAACAAACAGGGACTGGCTACACCTTC CASSEQTGTGYTF
TRBJ2-5 NA TRBV2 TRBD2 TGTGCCAGCAGTGTTTCACTAGCGTCAAGAGAGGCCCAGTACTTC CASSVSLASREAQYF
TRBJ1-2 NA TRBV9 TRBD1 TGTGCCAGCAGCGTAGGGGGACAGGGCCCTGGCGGCTACACCTTC CASSVGGQGPGGYTF
TRBJ1-1 NA TRBV19 TRBD1 TGTGCCAGCAACCACAGGGGGATGAACACTGAAGCTTTCTTT CASNHRGMNTEAFF
TRBJ1-2 NA TRBV5-6 NA TGTGCCAGCAGCTTGGGAATGGAACAGGATGGCTACACCTTC CASSLGMEQDGYTF
TRBJ2-1 NA TRBV28 NA TGTGCCAGCAGTCCAGCGGGCAGGAACAATGAGCAGTTCTTC CASSPAGRNNEQFF
TRBJ2-7 NA TRBV13 TRBD2 TGTGCCAGCAGCTTCAGTGGGGGGGGGTACGAGCAGTACTTC CASSFSGGGYEQYF
TRBJ1-2 once TRBV30 NA TGTGCCTGGAGGTTGTGGCAGGGGCATGGCTACACCTTC CAWRLWQGHGYTF
TRBJ1-3 NA TRBV7-9 NA TGTGCCAGCAGCGTCAGGGTCGGAAACACCATATATTTT CASSVRVGNTIYF
TRBJ2-1 NA TRBV2 NA TGTGCCGGAGGGCCTGGAGGGAGCTCCTACAATGAGCAGTTCTTC CAGGPGGSSYNEQFF
TRBJ2-7 NA TRBV19 TRBD1 TGTGCCAGTAAAGCTCAGTCAGGACAGGCCTACGAGCAGTACTTC CASKAQSGQAYEQYF
TRBJ1-5 NA TRBV7-9 NA TGTGCCGTGGGGGGGGGCAATCAGCCCCAGCATTTT CAVGGGNQPQHF
TRBJ2-5 NA TRBV10-3 NA TGTGCCATCAGGGACGGGGTCCAAGAGACCCAGTACTTC CAIRDGVQETQYF
TRBJ1-3 once TRBV28 NA TGTGCCAGCAGGGGTCAGGGCCGAAACACCATATATTTT CASRGQGRNTIYF
TRBJ2-2 NA TRBV6-1 TRBD1 TGTGCCAGCAGTGACGAGGACAGGGGGCGTACCGGGGAGCTGTTTTTT CASSDEDRGRTGELFF
TRBJ1-3 NA TRBV14 TRBD1 TGTGCCAGCAGCCAAGCCCGGGACAGGGCTGGAAACACCATATATTTT CASSQARDRAGNTIYF
TRBJ1-2 NA TRBV5-1 TRBD1 TGCGCCAGCAGCGAAGGGACAGCGTATGGCTACACCTTC CASSEGTAYGYTF
TRBJ2-7 NA TRBV7-3 NA TGTGCCAGCAGCTTAAATCCGGGATACGAGCAGTACTTC CASSLNPGYEQYF
TRBJ1-2 NA TRBV18 NA TGTGCCAGCTCTCCCGCATACAGGAGTCCTAACTATGGCTACACCTTC CASSPAYRSPNYGYTF
TRBJ1-1 NA TRBV10-3 TRBD1 TGTGCCATCAGTGGCCGGGACAGCTACACTGAAGCTTTCTTT CAISGRDSYTEAFF
TRBJ1-2 NA TRBV7-9 TRBD1 TGTGCCAGCAGCTTGTACAGGGGAGCCGCCTATGGCTACACCTTC CASSLYRGAAYGYTF
TRBJ1-1 NA TRBV18 TRBD1 TGTGCCAGCTCACTGTACGGGACAGATGAAGCTTTCTTT CASSLYGTDEAFF
TRBJ2-5 NA TRBV5-1 NA TGCGCCAGCAGCAGAGGGGGACAAGAGACCCAGTACTTC CASSRGGQETQYF
TRBJ2-2 NA TRBV29-1 NA TGCAGCGTTGACCTGGACAGTTTCGGGGAGCTGTTTTTT CSVDLDSFGELFF
TRBJ2-3 NA TRBV5-4 NA TGTGCCAGCAGCTTGGGGGGACTCGCCTCAGATACGCAGTATTTT CASSLGGLASDTQYF
TRBJ1-1 NA TRBV5-1 TRBD1 TGCGCCAGCAGCTCAAACCCAGGGGGCTACGTGAACACTGAAGCTTTCTTT CASSSNPGGYVNTEAFF
TRBJ1-1 NA TRBV6-4 NA TGTGCCAGCAGTGAGTCCATGAACACTGAAGCTTTCTTT CASSESMNTEAFF
TRBJ1-1 few TRBV9 NA TGTGCCAGCAGCGTCCAAATGAACACTGAAGCTTTCTTT CASSVQMNTEAFF
TRBJ2-5 once TRBV10-3 NA TGTGCCATCAGTGGAGGATCGTACCAAGAGACCCAGTACTTC CAISGGSYQETQYF
TRBJ1-1 NA TRBV4-1 NA TGCGCCAGCAGCCAAGCCCACTCCCTGAACACTGAAGCTTTCTTT CASSQAHSLNTEAFF
TRBJ1-1 NA TRBV7-2 TRBD1 TGTGCCAGCAGCTCGGGACAGGGGGCATACACTGAAGCTTTCTTT CASSSGQGAYTEAFF
TRBJ2-2 NA TRBV5-1 NA TGCGCCAGCAGCTTGGGACAAACGAACACCGGGGAGCTGTTTTTT CASSLGQTNTGELFF
TRBJ2-7 NA TRBV5-1 TRBD2 TGCGCCAGCAGCGCCGGACTAGCGGCCTCCTACGAGCAGTACTTC CASSAGLAASYEQYF
TRBJ2-3 NA TRBV7-9 TRBD2 TGTGCCAGCAGCCGGGGCCGGGACTCCCTAGCGGGCACAGATACGCAGTATTTT CASSRGRDSLAGTDTQYF
TRBJ1-5 few TRBV2 NA TGTGCCAGCAGTGCGGAGCTCAATCAGCCCCAGCATTTT CASSAELNQPQHF
TRBJ1-1 NA TRBV30 NA TGTGCCTGGAGTGTACGCTTTTCCCACGGAGCTTTCTTT CAWSVRFSHGAFF
TRBJ2-2 few TRBV2 NA TGTGCCAGCAGAGTTGGCGGTACCGGGGAGCTGTTTTTT CASRVGGTGELFF
TRBJ2-1 NA TRBV9 TRBD2 TGTGCCAGCAGCGCGACGGGACTAGCGGGAGCCAATGAGCAGTTCTTC CASSATGLAGANEQFF
TRBJ1-4 NA TRBV11-3 TRBD1 TGTGCCAGCAGCTCGGACAGGGATGAAAAACTGTTTTTT CASSSDRDEKLFF
TRBJ2-3 NA TRBV9 TRBD2 TGTGCCAGCAGCGTAGCAGCGGGAGCGAACACAGATACGCAGTATTTT CASSVAAGANTDTQYF